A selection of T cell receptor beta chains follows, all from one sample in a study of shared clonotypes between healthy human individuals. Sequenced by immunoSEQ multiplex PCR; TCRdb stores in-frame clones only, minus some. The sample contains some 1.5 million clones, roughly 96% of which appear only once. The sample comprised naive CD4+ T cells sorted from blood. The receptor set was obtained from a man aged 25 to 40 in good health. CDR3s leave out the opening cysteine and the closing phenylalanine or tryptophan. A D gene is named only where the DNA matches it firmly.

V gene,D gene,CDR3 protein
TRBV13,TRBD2,ASSVERLALHNEQF
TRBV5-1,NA,ASSPSTGNTIY
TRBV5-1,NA,ASSLAVGAAYGYT
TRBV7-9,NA,ASSLRGGNTGELF
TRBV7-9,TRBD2,ASSLALAGSGAGELF
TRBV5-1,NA,ASSPGTRNTEAF
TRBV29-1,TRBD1,SVTGQANNEKLF
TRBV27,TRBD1,ASSNRGSPYGYT
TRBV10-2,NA,ASSSEDTQY
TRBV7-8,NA,ASSLAGVGDTQY
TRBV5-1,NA,ASSVDSSGNTIY
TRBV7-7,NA,ASSLVGSGELF
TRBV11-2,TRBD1,ASSLPPGQVNTEAF
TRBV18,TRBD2,ASSPRTSGSTPDTQY
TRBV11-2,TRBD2,ASSLEAGEYEQY
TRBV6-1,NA,ASSVGANQPQH
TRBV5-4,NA,ASRGQRNTEAF
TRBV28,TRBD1,ASSILRDRGLGEQF
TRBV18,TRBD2,ASSPTGLDNEQY
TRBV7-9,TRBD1,ASSLQGQGGNQPQH
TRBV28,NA,ASSFQAHEQF
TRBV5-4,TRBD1,ASSPRGQGVNTGELF